These 23 T cell receptor beta chains were all obtained from the same sample, sequenced in a study of human T cells and chemical hapten exposure. Time point: healthy volunteer bleed at 2 weeks. Researchers extracted total RNA from unfractionated whole blood. TCRdb called the RACE reads again in MiXCR, with one record for every CDR3 protein. The sample has some 90,000 distinct CDR3 sequences, around 8.8% seen once; the top ten hold approximately 2.9%. Sequencing was carried out using whole blood. Receptors originate from a female donor in good health. Some clones in this sample may be carry-over from other donors' samples.

This clonotype was counted only a few times. The chain links TRBV10-2 to TRBJ1-2; TRBD1 agrees at 7 bases. The CDR3 spans 13 residues. The V gene end was trimmed by 6 bases and the J gene end by 8 bases; junction bases not matched to a gene: 9. Germline CDR1 is WSHSY and CDR2 is SAAADI. The CDR3 region is CASSFDRVEGYTF. As DNA, the CDR3 is TGCGCCAGCAGCTTCGACAGGGTAGAAGGCTACACCTTC.

V and J are TRBV7-3 and TRBJ1-1; the match to TRBD1 covers 7 bases. Germline V gene data show CDR1 as SGHTA and CDR2 as FQGTGA. Losses at the gene ends were 5 bases for V and 4 bases for J; bases not matched to a gene: 4. The CDR3 length is 13 residues. The CDR3 spells CASSTGDITEAFF. In DNA, the CDR3 is TGTGCCAGCAGCACAGGGGATATCACTGAAGCTTTCTTT.

This clonotype came up a few times. The V call is TRBV3-1, the J call TRBJ1-1; D unresolved. V was trimmed by 1 base and J by 2 bases, leaving 8 bases between them. Looked up from germline, CDR1 is LGHDT and CDR2 is YNNKEL (reference sequence). The CDR3 is made up of 14 amino acids. CDR3: CASSQVVGNTEAFF. The CDR3 DNA follows: TGTGCCAGCAGCCAAGTTGTCGGCAACACTGAAGCTTTCTTT.

This chain joins TRBV2 and TRBJ2-1; 10 bases agree with TRBD2. This CDR3 is built from 16 residues. CDR1 SNHLY and CDR2 FYNNEI come from the germline V gene. After removal of 5 bases from V and 7 bases from J, the junction contained 11 bases not matched to a gene. Here the CDR3 DNA reads TGTGCCAGCAGTCAAGGGGCTAGCGGGAGATGGAATGAGCAGTTCTTC. This sequence encodes CASSQGASGRWNEQFF.

This clonotype came up a few times. The V and J genes are TRBV28 and TRBJ2-7; 8 nucleotides align to TRBD1. The CDR3 runs 15 residues. Germline-derived CDR1 and CDR2 are MDHEN and SYDVKM. J lost 0 bases, V lost 5 bases, and 6 bases had no gene match. The CDR3 DNA reads TGTGCCAGCAGTCCCCGGACAGGGAGCTCCTACGAGCAGTACTTC. Its protein product is CASSPRTGSSYEQYF.

V gene TRBV27 combines with J gene TRBJ2-3; D may be TRBD1 (6 bases). Per the germline V gene, CDR1 is MNHEY and CDR2 is SMNVEV (reference sequence). The length of the CDR3 is 13 residues. Trimming left V 10 bases short and J 1 base short, with 12 bases between. For the CDR3, the DNA is TGTGCCACCCAGACAGGCCGCACAGATACGCAGTATTTT. It encodes CATQTGRTDTQYF.

The CDR3 reads CASSPGQGYASPLHF. CDR3 nucleotides: TGTGCCAGCAGCCCGGGACAGGGCTACGCTTCACCCCTCCACTTT. The chain has TRBV11-2 and TRBJ1-6, with 9 bases that match TRBD1. With V trimmed by 5 bases and J by 9 bases, 8 bases remained unmatched. Germline V gene sequence: CDR1 SGHAT, CDR2 FQNNGV. This CDR3 is 15 amino acids long.

This clonotype was counted many times. V gene TRBV28 combines with J gene TRBJ2-7; 10 bases line up with TRBD2. Trimming at V came to 5 bases and at J to 2 bases, leaving 3 bases not matched to a gene. CDR3 length: 14 amino acids. Germline values: CDR1 MDHEN, CDR2 SYDVKM. The CDR3 protein is CASSPGTSAYEQYF. The CDR3 nucleotides read TGTGCCAGCAGTCCCGGGACTAGCGCCTACGAGCAGTACTTC.

This clonotype was counted a few times. J is TRBJ1-2 and V is TRBV28, with D possibly being TRBD1 (6 bases). The V and J ends lost 6 bases and 4 bases respectively, with 27 bases between them. Germline CDR1 MDHEN, CDR2 SYDVKM. The CDR3 length is 18 residues. CDR3 bases: TGTGCCAGCAGAGCGGCGGGGACAACTCAAGACCTCTCCTATGGCTACACCTTC. Encoded protein: CASRAAGTTQDLSYGYTF.

The CDR3 region is CASSQSLGHYGYTF. CDR3 bases: TGTGCCAGCAGCCAAAGCTTAGGACACTATGGCTACACCTTC. V is TRBV14 and J is TRBJ1-2; no clear D. V was trimmed by 2 bases and J by 3 bases, leaving 10 bases between them. CDR1 is SGHDN, CDR2 FVKESK, per germline. The CDR3 loop spans 14 amino acids.

This clonotype was detected many times. J is TRBJ1-5 and V is TRBV19, with 10 bases that match TRBD1. The junction had 7 bases not matched to a gene; V was cut back by 5 bases and J by 3 bases. CDR3 length: 16 amino acids. The V gene's germline CDR1 is LNHDA and CDR2 SQIVND (reference sequence). The CDR3, as DNA: TGTGCCAGTAGTGCGCGGGACAGGGGACACAATCAGCCCCAGCATTTT. Amino acids: CASSARDRGHNQPQHF.

This clonotype was detected ten times or more. The rearrangement uses TRBV6-2 or TRBV6-3 and TRBJ2-7, with unresolved D. CDR1 is MNHEY, CDR2 SVGEGT, per germline. The CDR3 extends over 12 amino acids. Trimming cost V 5 bases and J 11 bases, with 16 bases left between them. The CDR3 DNA is TGTGCCAGCAGTACACACCGGGCCCTCAAGTACTTC. Protein sequence: CASSTHRALKYF.

This clonotype was observed many times. V and J are TRBV29-1 and TRBJ1-3; D not resolved. The germline CDR1 and CDR2 sequences are SQVTM and ANQGSEA. V dropped 4 bases and J dropped 0 bases, with 7 bases sitting between them. The CDR3 loop spans 13 amino acids. CDR3 protein: CSVAGRSGNTIYF. The CDR3 region has the DNA TGCAGCGTTGCTGGGCGCTCTGGAAACACCATATATTTT. The full variable domain, in which reference TRBV29-1 and TRBJ1-3 provide the parts outside the CDR3, is SAVISQKPSRDICQRGTSLTIQCQVDSQVTMMFWYRQQPGQSLTLIATANQGSEATYESGFVIDKFPISRPNLTFSTLTVSNMSPEDSSIYLCSVAGRSGNTIYFGEGSWLTVV.

This chain uses TRBV29-1 with TRBJ1-2; D gene ambiguous. The CDR3 covers 11 residues. V gave up 4 bases and J gave up 8 bases, with 11 bases separating them. Germline V CDR1 and CDR2: SQVTM, ANQGSEA. The CDR3 is CSVGAGGGYTF. DNA of the CDR3: TGCAGCGTTGGGGCCGGTGGGGGCTACACCTTC.

This chain joins TRBV6-2 or TRBV6-3 and TRBJ2-7; 12 nucleotides align to TRBD2. J lost 3 bases, V lost 5 bases, and 5 bases had no gene match. CDR3 length equals 15 residues. The germline CDR1 and CDR2 sequences are MNHEY and SVGEGT. The CDR3 sequence is CASSQLAGGLYEQYF. CDR3 in DNA: TGTGCCAGCAGTCAACTAGCGGGAGGCCTCTACGAGCAGTACTTC.

About this clonotype: The conserved phenylalanine or tryptophan normally closing the CDR3 is absent here, so this likely arose from a read error. This chain joins TRBV27 and TRBJ2-1; 10 bases align to TRBD1. Trimming at V came to 3 bases and at J to 7 bases, leaving 3 bases not matched to a gene. This CDR3 has 14 amino acids. The germline gives CDR1 MNHEY, CDR2 SMNVEV (reference sequence). The CDR3 coding sequence is TGTGCCAGCAGTTTCTCGGACAGGGGGAATGAGCAGTTCCTC. Translating it yields CASSFSDRGNEQFL.

The table lists this clonotype with a few counts. The chain has TRBV5-1 and TRBJ1-4, with D perhaps matching TRBD1 (5 bases). CDR1 and CDR2 from the germline V gene are SGHRS and YFSETQ. The length of the CDR3 is 16 residues. V gave up 0 bases and J gave up 4 bases, with 13 bases separating them. The CDR3, as DNA: TGCGCCAGCAGCTTGGGACAGACGACAGTTAATGAAAAACTGTTTTTT. Translation: CASSLGQTTVNEKLFF.

Here the CDR3 reads CASRKLAGPYNEQFF. The CDR3 DNA reads as TGTGCCAGTAGAAAACTAGCGGGGCCCTACAATGAGCAGTTCTTC. The V call is TRBV2, the J call TRBJ2-1, with 10 bases identical to TRBD2. Trimming at V came to 9 bases and at J to 2 bases, leaving 7 bases not matched to a gene. The CDR3 is made up of 15 amino acids. Germline assignment: CDR1 SNHLY and CDR2 FYNNEI. Supplemented by reference TRBV2 and TRBJ2-1, the full variable domain reads EPEVTQTPSHQVTQMGQEVILRCVPISNHLYFYWYRQILGQKVEFLVSFYNNEISEKSEIFDDQFSVERPDGSNFTLKIRSTKLEDSAMYFCASRKLAGPYNEQFFGPGTRLTVL.

The chain joins TRBV7-9 to TRBJ2-7; D is ambiguous. CDR1 is SEHNR and CDR2 is FQNEAQ in the germline V gene (reference sequence). V lost 3 bases and J lost 2, with 8 bases in between. This CDR3 contains 13 residues. Written as DNA, the CDR3 is TGTGCCAGCAGCTTGGCGGCTGCCTACGAGCAGTACTTC. Residues: CASSLAAAYEQYF.

This clonotype has at least ten counts. The J gene is TRBJ1-1, the V gene TRBV10-3, with D tentatively TRBD1 (6 bases). The CDR3 is made up of 16 amino acids. Germline CDR1 reads ENHRY; CDR2 reads SYGVKD. Trimming shortened V by 0 bases and J by 5 bases, and 16 bases separated the two germline ends. The CDR3, as DNA: TGTGCCATCAGTGAGTCTCCAGGGGTGGGGAAAACTGAAGCTTTCTTT. This sequence encodes CAISESPGVGKTEAFF.

The V call is TRBV6-1, the J call TRBJ2-7, with 9 bases that match TRBD2. Losses at the gene ends were 2 bases for V and 3 bases for J; bases not matched to a gene: 5. This CDR3 contains 15 residues. In germline, CDR1 is MNHNS, CDR2 SASEGT. The CDR3 reads CASSEIGTSSYEQYF. The CDR3 DNA reads TGTGCCAGCAGTGAAATCGGGACTAGCAGCTACGAGCAGTACTTC.

The chain carries TRBV13 and TRBJ2-3; 7 nucleotides match TRBD1. Trimming removed 5 bases from V and 1 base from J; junction bases left unmatched: 0. CDR3 length: 13 amino acids. Per the germline V gene, CDR1 is PRHDT and CDR2 is FYEKMQ (reference sequence). CDR3 sequence: CASSGTGTDTQYF. In DNA form, the CDR3 reads TGTGCCAGCAGCGGGACAGGCACAGATACGCAGTATTTT.

This clonotype showed up many times. The gene calls are TRBV5-6 and TRBJ2-1; TRBD2 is a possible D gene (6 bases). The CDR3 is 16 residues long. V was cut by 3 bases and J by 3 bases, with 16 bases left in between. CDR1 SGHDT and CDR2 YYEEEE come from the germline V gene. The CDR3 loop is CASSSPGLLLYNEQFF. DNA of the CDR3: TGTGCCAGCAGCTCCCCGGGACTCCTTCTCTACAATGAGCAGTTCTTC.